The 32 T cell receptor beta chains below all came from one sample that was sequenced in a study of blood T cell repertoires in COVID-19. TCRdb keeps only in-frame clones here, not all; method: immunoSEQ multiplex PCR. The sample includes about 100,000 clones, around four fifths seen only once; the top ten take 12%. Source material: peripheral blood. The receptor source for this set is a woman aged 70 to 79 with acute or convalescent COVID-19.

The J gene is TRBJ2-2, the V gene TRBV5-1; D is possibly TRBD1 (6 bases). The CDR3 extends over 15 amino acids. CDR1 and CDR2 (germline): SGHRS, YFSETQ. The V gene lost 2 bases and the J gene lost 4 bases, with 12 bases spanning the gap. The CDR3 DNA follows: TGCGCCAGCAGCTTAACAGGGTATGGCACCGGGGAGCTGTTTTTT. This codes for CASSLTGYGTGELFF.

V usage is TRBV4-3 and J usage is TRBJ1-3; D not resolved. Trimming removed 1 base at V and 3 bases at J, with 4 bases between. CDR3 length: 13 amino acids. The germline CDR1 and CDR2 sequences are LGHNA and YSLEER. For the CDR3, the DNA is TGCGCCAGCAGCCAAGTTATTGGAAACACCATATATTTT. Protein: CASSQVIGNTIYF.

This sequence joins TRBV18 and TRBJ1-1, with TRBD1 matching over 8 bases. Germline-derived CDR1 and CDR2 are KGHSH and LQKENI. The CDR3 consists of 15 residues. With V trimmed by 3 bases and J by 3 bases, 6 bases remained unmatched. The CDR3 DNA sequence: TGTGCCAGCTCACCTAATGGACAGGGCTACACTGAAGCTTTCTTT. Protein sequence: CASSPNGQGYTEAFF. The complete variable domain, with remaining parts taken from reference TRBV18 and TRBJ1-1, reads NAGVMQNPRHLVRRRGQEARLRCSPMKGHSHVYWYRQLPEEGLKFMVYLQKENIIDESGMPKERFSAEFPKEGPSILRIQQVVRGDSAAYFCASSPNGQGYTEAFFGQGTRLTVV.

In this sample, this clone turned up a few times. V is TRBV11-2 and J is TRBJ1-6, with D tentatively TRBD1 (5 bases). Deletions cut 5 bases from V and 9 bases from J, with 17 bases between. CDR1 and CDR2 (germline): SGHAT, FQNNGV. The CDR3 contains 15 residues. The CDR3 sequence: CASSPLWGGSSPLHF. CDR3 DNA sequence: TGTGCCAGCAGCCCCTTGTGGGGGGGAAGTTCACCCCTCCACTTT. The full variable domain, completed using reference TRBV11-2 and TRBJ1-6, is EAGVAQSPRYKIIEKRQSVAFWCNPISGHATLYWYQQILGQGPKLLIQFQNNGVVDDSQLPKDRFSAERLKGVDSTLKIQPAKLEDSAVYLCASSPLWGGSSPLHFGNGTRLTVT.

The chain carries TRBV2 and TRBJ2-7; D might be TRBD2 (6 bases). The germline CDR1 and CDR2 sequences are SNHLY and FYNNEI. V lost 6 bases, J lost 2 bases, and 14 bases lay in between. The CDR3 contains 14 residues. CDR3 in DNA: TGTGCCAGCAGCGGGGACTTCCTTACCTACGAGCAGTACGTC. Residues: CASSGDFLTYEQYV.

The J gene is TRBJ2-1, the V gene TRBV9, with TRBD2 matching over 13 bases. Germline V gene sequence: CDR1 SGDLS, CDR2 YYNGEE. CDR3 length: 15 amino acids. Unmatched junction bases numbered 6, after V lost 3 bases and J lost 9 bases. CDR3 nucleotide sequence: TGTGCCAGCAGCGCGACTAGCGGGGGGATAGGTGAGCAGTTCTTC. Its protein product is CASSATSGGIGEQFF.

The chain joins TRBV5-4 to TRBJ2-5; D ambiguous. The V gene's germline CDR1 is SGHNT and CDR2 YYREEE (reference sequence). The CDR3 contains 12 residues. The V end was cut by 4 bases, the J end by 4 bases, with 8 bases between. CDR3 DNA: TGTGCCAGCAGCCGAGGAAGAGAGACCCAGTACTTC. Translating gives CASSRGRETQYF.

This clone was observed a few times. This chain links TRBV9 with TRBJ2-1; 8 bases agree with TRBD2. CDR3 size: 17 residues. The J segment lost 7 bases and the V segment lost 0 bases, leaving 12 bases of the junction unmatched. Looked up from germline, CDR1 is SGDLS and CDR2 is YYNGEE. Here the CDR3 DNA reads TGTGCCAGCAGCGTAGAGCCCCTAGCGGGTGGTGGTAATGAGCAGTTCTTC. Translating it yields CASSVEPLAGGGNEQFF.

This clone showed up just a few times. The chain employs TRBV9 and TRBJ2-1; TRBD1 agrees at 9 bases. The CDR3 spans 15 residues. V was clipped by 3 bases and J by 2 bases; unmatched bases: 3. The germline V gene has CDR1 SGDLS and CDR2 YYNGEE. Here the CDR3 DNA reads TGTGCCAGCAGCGGGGGACAGGGAGCCTACAATGAGCAGTTCTTC. Its translation: CASSGGQGAYNEQFF. Together with reference TRBV9 and TRBJ2-1, the CDR3 gives the full variable domain: DSGVTQTPKHLITATGQRVTLRCSPRSGDLSVYWYQQSLDQGLQFLIQYYNGEERAKGNILERFSAQQFPDLHSELNLSSLELGDSALYFCASSGGQGAYNEQFFGPGTRLTVL.

The genes are TRBV9 and TRBJ2-2; TRBD2 is a possible D gene (5 bases). Trimming removed 4 bases at V and 1 base at J, with 11 bases between. The CDR3 runs to 15 residues. Germline CDR1 and CDR2: SGDLS and YYNGEE. The CDR3 protein is CASSSTGRNTGELFF. The CDR3 DNA sequence: TGTGCCAGCAGCTCCACGGGGAGGAACACCGGGGAGCTGTTTTTT. The full variable domain, in which reference TRBV9 and TRBJ2-2 provide the parts outside the CDR3, is DSGVTQTPKHLITATGQRVTLRCSPRSGDLSVYWYQQSLDQGLQFLIQYYNGEERAKGNILERFSAQQFPDLHSELNLSSLELGDSALYFCASSSTGRNTGELFFGEGSRLTVL.

The V and J genes are TRBV7-2 and TRBJ1-1; D is unresolved. CDR3 length: 13 residues. Looked up from germline, CDR1 is SGHTA and CDR2 is FQGNSA. V was pared by 0 bases and J by 11 bases, with 13 bases between. The CDR3 DNA is TGTGCCAGCAGCTTAGCCGTAGTAAGCGCGGCTTTCTTT. Protein product: CASSLAVVSAAFF.

V and J are TRBV12-3 or TRBV12-4 and TRBJ1-2; 7 bases are a match to TRBD1. The CDR3 runs 12 residues. With V trimmed by 4 bases and J by 8 bases, 4 bases remained unmatched. The CDR3, as DNA: TGTGCCAGCAGTTCTACAGGGGTCGGCTACACCTTC. Its translation is CASSSTGVGYTF.

This clone was counted once. This CDR3 reads CASSVRETQYF. The CDR3 DNA sequence: TGTGCCAGTAGTGTCCGGGAGACCCAGTACTTC. The chain joins TRBV19 to TRBJ2-5; D gene unclear. The V and J ends lost 5 bases and 5 bases respectively, with 6 bases between them. Germline CDR1 is LNHDA and CDR2 is SQIVND (reference sequence). This CDR3 comprises 11 residues.

The chain employs TRBV4-3 and TRBJ1-1; 8 bases line up with TRBD1. With V trimmed by 4 bases and J by 8 bases, 3 bases remained unmatched. CDR3 length: 12 amino acids. Germline V gene sequence: CDR1 LGHNA, CDR2 YSLEER. In DNA, the CDR3 is TGCGCCAGCAGCCCTAGACAGGGGGAAGCTTTCTTT. Translation gives CASSPRQGEAFF.

This chain uses TRBV3-1 (or the pseudogene TRBV3-2) with TRBJ1-4, with 7 bases lining up with TRBD1. This CDR3 region has 13 residues. The V gene's germline CDR1 is LGHDT and CDR2 YNNKEL (reference sequence). The ends lost 5 bases at V and 8 bases at J; junction bases unmatched: 5. The CDR3 loop is CASSVNRGEKLFF. The CDR3 nucleotides read TGTGCCAGCAGCGTCAACAGGGGAGAAAAACTGTTTTTT.

The genes are TRBV6-5 and TRBJ2-7; 10 nucleotides line up with TRBD1. Trimming removed 5 bases from V and 3 bases from J; junction bases left unmatched: 7. In germline, CDR1 is MNHEY, CDR2 SVGAGI. The CDR3 extends over 15 amino acids. The chain's CDR3 is CASSRGDRGNYEQYF. The CDR3 DNA follows: TGTGCCAGCAGTAGGGGGGACAGGGGTAACTACGAGCAGTACTTC.

The chain is built from TRBV24-1 and TRBJ1-2, with D unresolved. Looked up from germline, CDR1 is KGHDR and CDR2 is SFDVKD. V was clipped by 9 bases and J by 2 bases, with 9 bases between them. The CDR3 loop spans 12 amino acids. DNA for the CDR3: TGTGCCACCTGGGCAAGGAACTATGGCTACACCTTC. The encoded protein is CATWARNYGYTF.

This clone is a singleton in its sample. The chain uses TRBV15 and TRBJ1-1; D not resolved. The CDR3 length is 13 residues. Trimming pared 8 bases from V and 0 bases from J, leaving 10 bases between. Per the germline V gene, CDR1 is LNHNV and CDR2 is YYDKDF (reference sequence). Here the CDR3 DNA reads TGTGCCACCCGGGCGGACTTGAACACTGAAGCTTTCTTT. It is translated as CATRADLNTEAFF.

The gene calls are TRBV12-3 or TRBV12-4 and TRBJ1-2; 8 bases map to TRBD1. V lost 3 bases to trimming and J lost 8 bases; unmatched junction nucleotides: 5. This CDR3 has 13 residues. The CDR3 sequence is CASSLFSGGGYTF. In DNA form, the CDR3 reads TGTGCCAGCAGTTTGTTCTCAGGGGGCGGCTACACCTTC.

The chain is built from TRBV19 and TRBJ2-1, with 9 bases lining up with TRBD1. J lost 8 bases, V lost 7 bases, and 12 bases had no gene match. In germline, CDR1 is LNHDA, CDR2 SQIVND (reference sequence). The CDR3 totals 15 residues. CDR3 DNA sequence: TGTGCCAGTAAGATCAACCGGGACAGGGAACATGAGCAGTTCTTC. It translates to CASKINRDREHEQFF.

This clone was observed a single time. The chain uses TRBV4-1 and TRBJ2-1; 7 bases fit TRBD2. Germline loops: CDR1 MGHRA, CDR2 YSYEKL. This CDR3 comprises 15 residues. V shed 2 bases, J shed 8 bases, and the junction held 9 bases outside the gene matches. This CDR3 reads CASSQNGFRGDEQFF. The CDR3 region has the DNA TGCGCCAGCAGCCAAAATGGGTTTCGGGGGGATGAGCAGTTCTTC.

For this clone: The sample holds other DNA sequences that translate to the same CDR3. The chain couples TRBV5-6 to TRBJ1-4, with a tentative D call TRBD1 (6 bases). CDR1 is SGHDT and CDR2 is YYEEEE in the germline V gene. This CDR3 spans 16 amino acids. V was shortened by 0 bases and J by 2 bases, with 11 bases between the two germline ends. In DNA, the CDR3 is TGTGCCAGCAGCTTGGCGGGGGGCCTGACTAATGAAAAACTGTTTTTT. This sequence encodes CASSLAGGLTNEKLFF.

This chain connects TRBV4-3 to TRBJ1-5, with no clear D. The germline V gene has CDR1 LGHNA and CDR2 YSLEER. This CDR3 comprises 13 residues. V lost 6 bases to trimming and J lost 0 bases, with 6 bases between them. In DNA form, the CDR3 reads TGCGCCAGCAGTCTTAATAGCAATCAGCCCCAGCATTTT. It translates to CASSLNSNQPQHF.

The chain combines TRBV29-1 with TRBJ1-2, with a weak D call TRBD1 (6 bases). Germline CDR1 is SQVTM and CDR2 is ANQGSEA. The length of the CDR3 is 13 residues. V lost 3 bases and J lost 4, with 12 bases in between. CDR3 in amino acids: CSVDGGQSYGYTF. In DNA, the CDR3 is TGCAGCGTTGATGGTGGACAGTCCTATGGCTACACCTTC.

In its sample, this clone was seen many times. The CDR3, as DNA: TGTGCCAGAAACGGGACAGACTATGGCTACACCTTC. Translating it yields CARNGTDYGYTF. This sequence joins TRBV7-9 and TRBJ1-2, with TRBD1 matching over 7 bases. Germline values: CDR1 SEHNR, CDR2 FQNEAQ (reference sequence). The J segment lost 3 bases and the V segment lost 9 bases, leaving 4 bases of the junction unmatched. There are 12 residues in the CDR3.

This clone was recorded only once. The rearrangement joins TRBV2 to TRBJ2-1; a possible D gene is TRBD2 (7 bases). Trimming took off 4 bases at V and 3 bases at J, with 13 bases between the two ends. Germline V CDR1 and CDR2: SNHLY, FYNNEI. CDR3 length: 15 residues. In nucleotides, the CDR3 is TGTGCCAGCAGTGGGGGGGGCCCTAACTACAATGAGCAGTTCTTC. It specifies CASSGGGPNYNEQFF.

This sequence joins TRBV19 and TRBJ2-1, with 9 bases identical to TRBD1. The ends lost 7 bases at V and 6 bases at J; junction bases unmatched: 7. CDR3 size: 14 residues. CDR1 and CDR2 from the germline V gene are LNHDA and SQIVND (reference sequence). CDR3 sequence: CASTVTGGSNEQFF. CDR3 sequence (DNA): TGTGCCAGTACCGTGACAGGGGGTAGCAATGAGCAGTTCTTC.

The chain joins TRBV7-2 to TRBJ1-2, with D maybe TRBD1 (5 bases). V lost 1 base to trimming and J lost 4 bases, with 10 bases between them. Germline V CDR1 and CDR2: SGHTA, FQGNSA. The CDR3 consists of 14 residues. CDR3 DNA sequence: TGTGCCAGCAGCTTAGGTCGGGGGAGCTATGGCTACACCTTC. This translates into CASSLGRGSYGYTF.

V gene TRBV11-2 combines with J gene TRBJ2-3; 7 nucleotides match TRBD2. Germline CDR1 SGHAT, CDR2 FQNNGV. V lost 0 bases, J lost 0 bases, and 3 bases stayed unmatched. The CDR3 length is 16 residues. CDR3 region: CASSLDLGGSTDTQYF. CDR3 nucleotide sequence: TGTGCCAGCAGCTTAGATCTGGGGGGGAGCACAGATACGCAGTATTTT. The full variable domain, rest sourced from reference TRBV11-2 and TRBJ2-3, is EAGVAQSPRYKIIEKRQSVAFWCNPISGHATLYWYQQILGQGPKLLIQFQNNGVVDDSQLPKDRFSAERLKGVDSTLKIQPAKLEDSAVYLCASSLDLGGSTDTQYFGPGTRLTVL.

The rearrangement uses TRBV10-3 and TRBJ1-1; D remains ambiguous. This CDR3 is 13 amino acids long. Germline loops: CDR1 ENHRY, CDR2 SYGVKD. Between the trimmed V and J ends, which lost 7 bases and 3 bases, there was a span of 12 bases. The DNA for the CDR3 is TGTGCCATCACCCCATCTACGGACACTGAAGCTTTCTTT. It translates to CAITPSTDTEAFF.

This clone occurred once. The chain links TRBV3-1 (or the pseudogene TRBV3-2) to TRBJ1-2; D is uncertain. Germline V gene data show CDR1 as LGHDT and CDR2 as YNNKEL (reference sequence). CDR3 length: 16 amino acids. Between the trimmed V and J ends, which lost 1 base and 5 bases, there was a span of 17 bases. The CDR3 nucleotides are TGTGCCAGCAGCCAAGGGACGGCCGGACGGACTTATGGCTACACCTTC. Protein sequence: CASSQGTAGRTYGYTF.

V usage is TRBV5-1 and J usage is TRBJ2-6, with D possibly being TRBD1 (5 bases). V was pared by 2 bases and J by 3 bases, with 9 bases between. Germline values: CDR1 SGHRS, CDR2 YFSETQ. The CDR3 spans 15 residues. The CDR3 nucleotides are TGCGCCAGCAGCTTTGACAGTCATGGGGCCAACGTCCTGACTTTC. Protein: CASSFDSHGANVLTF.